The rows below give T cell receptor beta chains drawn from one sample of a study of T cell changes during pregnancy in multiple sclerosis. Sequencing was performed with immunoSEQ multiplex PCR; in TCRdb, only in-frame clones are kept and a portion is missing. This sample carries about 98,000 clones, 92% of them seen once, and the ten largest clones take approximately 2%. The material was peripheral blood, obtained after pregnancy. These receptors originate from a female donor in good health, enrolled as a control in a pregnancy study. Both conserved end residues are part of each CDR3. A D gene is named only where the DNA matches it firmly.

>TRBJ2-7|TRBV6-4|TRBD2
CASSDSREGTKYF
TGTGCCAGCAGTGACTCGAGGGAGGGGACCAAGTACTTC
>TRBJ2-3|TRBV11-3|.
CASSITDTQYF
TGTGCCAGCAGCATAACAGATACGCAGTATTTT
>TRBJ2-4|TRBV4-2|.
CASSQDRDIQYF
TGTGCCAGCAGCCAAGATCGGGACATTCAGTACTTC
>TRBJ2-3|TRBV18|.
CASSPVGRPDTQYF
TGTGCCAGCTCACCGGTGGGGAGGCCCGATACGCAGTATTTT
>TRBJ1-4|TRBV18|.
CASLQDTNEKLFF
TGTGCCAGCCTACAGGACACTAATGAAAAACTGTTTTTT
>TRBJ2-1|TRBV6-4|.
CASSDSIVSSGLDEQFF
TGTGCCAGCAGTGACTCGATTGTATCATCAGGTTTAGATGAGCAGTTCTTC
>TRBJ2-1|TRBV14|.
CASSQIRGQSNEQFF
TGTGCCAGCAGCCAAATCCGAGGACAGTCCAATGAGCAGTTCTTC
>TRBJ1-5|TRBV19|.
CASVITANRVSNQPQHF
TGTGCCAGCGTAATCACCGCCAATAGAGTTAGCAATCAGCCCCAGCATTTT
>TRBJ2-1|TRBV25-1|.
CASSEVNEQFF
TGTGCCAGCAGTGAAGTAAATGAGCAGTTCTTC
>TRBJ2-2|TRBV19|TRBD2
CASSIDPGLAGDLFGELFF
TGTGCCAGTAGTATAGATCCGGGGCTAGCGGGAGACTTATTCGGGGAGCTGTTTTTT
>TRBJ2-3|TRBV7-2|.
CASSSRAAITDTQYF
TGTGCCAGCAGCTCGAGGGCCGCAATAACAGATACGCAGTATTTT
>TRBJ1-2|TRBV5-1|TRBD1
CASSEGTGPYGYTF
TGCGCCAGCAGCGAGGGGACAGGCCCCTATGGCTACACCTTC
>TRBJ2-7|TRBV6-1|TRBD2
CASRRTSGGSYEQYF
TGTGCCAGCAGGCGGACTAGCGGGGGCAGCTACGAGCAGTACTTC
>TRBJ2-5|TRBV6-5|TRBD2
CASSLAGAGETQYF
TGTGCCAGCAGTCTAGCGGGAGCGGGAGAGACCCAGTACTTC
>TRBJ2-5|TRBV7-3|TRBD2
CASSLTRMTSGWETQYF
TGTGCCAGCAGCTTAACCCGCATGACTAGCGGTTGGGAGACCCAGTACTTC
>TRBJ1-5|TRBV19|TRBD1
CASSVTGVPQPQHF
TGTGCCAGTAGTGTCACAGGGGTTCCTCAGCCCCAGCATTTT
>TRBJ2-3|TRBV7-2|TRBD1
CASSPGQVPDTQYF
TGTGCCAGCAGCCCGGGACAGGTGCCGGATACGCAGTATTTT
>TRBJ2-1|TRBV19|TRBD2
CASSLAGVNYNEQFF
TGTGCTTCCTCACTAGCGGGGGTAAACTACAATGAGCAGTTCTTC
>TRBJ2-2|TRBV5-1|TRBD1
CASSVQGTGWTGELFF
TGCGCCAGCAGTGTTCAAGGGACAGGGTGGACCGGGGAGCTGTTTTTT
>TRBJ2-7|TRBV5-1|TRBD1
CASSGSGTGLEQYF
TGCGCCAGCAGCGGATCCGGGACAGGGCTCGAGCAGTACTTC
>TRBJ2-7|TRBV11-2|TRBD1
CASSFLGDRAYEQYF
TGTGCCAGCAGCTTCCTGGGGGACAGGGCCTACGAGCAGTACTTC
>TRBJ1-2|TRBV18|TRBD1
CASSPARTGDNYGYTF
TGTGCCAGCTCACCAGCCAGGACAGGGGATAACTATGGCTACACCTTC
>TRBJ2-1|TRBV19|.
CASSIGQGRDNEQFF
TGTGCCAGTAGTATTGGCCAGGGGAGGGACAATGAGCAGTTCTTC
>TRBJ1-2|TRBV4-1|.
CASSQGTGTAYGYTF
TGCGCCAGCAGCCAAGGTACAGGGACGGCCTATGGCTACACCTTC
>TRBJ1-4|TRBV18|.
CASSPPSGRGSEKLFF
TGTGCCAGCTCACCACCTTCAGGGAGGGGAAGTGAAAAACTGTTTTTT
>TRBJ1-5|TRBV6-6|.
CASRRGTGENQPQHF
TGTGCCAGCAGACGAGGGACTGGGGAGAATCAGCCCCAGCATTTT
>TRBJ2-1|TRBV7-9|.
CASRTSPSSYNEQFF
TGTGCCAGCCGTACTAGCCCCAGCTCCTACAATGAGCAGTTCTTC
>TRBJ1-1|TRBV7-2|TRBD1
CASSWDRERTEAFF
TGTGCCAGCAGCTGGGACAGGGAGAGGACTGAAGCTTTCTTT
>TRBJ1-2|TRBV2|.
CASIRTENYGYTF
TGTGCCAGCATCAGGACAGAAAACTATGGCTACACCTTC
>TRBJ2-4|TRBV27|TRBD2
CASSLSPVGAGANIQYF
TGTGCCAGCAGTTTATCGCCGGTCGGGGCGGGAGCAAACATTCAGTACTTC
>TRBJ2-3|TRBV5-4|TRBD2
CASKVGAGGTSTDTQYF
TGTGCCAGCAAAGTAGGAGCGGGGGGCACTAGCACAGATACGCAGTATTTT